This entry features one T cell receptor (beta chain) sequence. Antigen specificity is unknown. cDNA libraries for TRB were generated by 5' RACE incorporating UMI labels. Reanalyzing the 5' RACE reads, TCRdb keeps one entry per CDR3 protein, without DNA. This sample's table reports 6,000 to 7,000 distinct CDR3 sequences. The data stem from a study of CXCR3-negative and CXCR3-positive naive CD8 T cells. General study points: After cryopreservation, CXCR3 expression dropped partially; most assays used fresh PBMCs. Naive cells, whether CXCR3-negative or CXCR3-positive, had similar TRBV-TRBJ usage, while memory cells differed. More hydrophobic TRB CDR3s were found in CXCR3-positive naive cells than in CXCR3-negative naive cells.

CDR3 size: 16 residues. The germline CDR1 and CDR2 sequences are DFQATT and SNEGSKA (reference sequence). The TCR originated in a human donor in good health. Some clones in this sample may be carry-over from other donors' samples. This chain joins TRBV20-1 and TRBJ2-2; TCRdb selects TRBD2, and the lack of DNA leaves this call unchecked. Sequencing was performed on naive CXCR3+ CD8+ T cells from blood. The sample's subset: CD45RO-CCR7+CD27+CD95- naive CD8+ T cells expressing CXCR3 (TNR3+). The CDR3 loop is CSASSAARGTGELFFF.